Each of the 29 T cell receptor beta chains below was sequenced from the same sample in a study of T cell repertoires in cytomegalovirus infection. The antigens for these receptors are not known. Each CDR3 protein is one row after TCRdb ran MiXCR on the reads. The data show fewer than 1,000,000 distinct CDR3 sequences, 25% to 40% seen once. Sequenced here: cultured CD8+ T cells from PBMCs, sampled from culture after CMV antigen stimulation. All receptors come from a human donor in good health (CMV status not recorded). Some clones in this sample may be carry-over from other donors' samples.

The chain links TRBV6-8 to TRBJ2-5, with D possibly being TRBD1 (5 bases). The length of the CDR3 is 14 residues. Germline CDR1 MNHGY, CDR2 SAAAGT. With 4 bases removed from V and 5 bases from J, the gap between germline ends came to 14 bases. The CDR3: CASSSGYYQETQYF. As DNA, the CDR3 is TGTGCCAGCAGTTCAGGGTATTATCAGGAGACCCAGTACTTC.

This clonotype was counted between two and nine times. CDR3 bases: TGTGCCAGCAGCCCCATAGACGGCACCTACGAGCAGTACTTC. It encodes CASSPIDGTYEQYF. V and J are TRBV7-6 and TRBJ2-7; no reliable D call. The CDR3 loop spans 14 amino acids. The V end lost 5 bases, the J end lost 2 bases, and 13 bases lay between the germline ends. Germline CDR1 SGHVS, CDR2 FNYEAQ.

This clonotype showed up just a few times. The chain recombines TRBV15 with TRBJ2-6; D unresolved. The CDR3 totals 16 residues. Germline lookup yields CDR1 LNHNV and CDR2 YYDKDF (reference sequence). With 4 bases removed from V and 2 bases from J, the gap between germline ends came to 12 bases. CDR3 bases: TGTGCCACCAGCACTAAGGCTAGTGCTGGGGCCAACGTCCTGACTTTC. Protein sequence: CATSTKASAGANVLTF.

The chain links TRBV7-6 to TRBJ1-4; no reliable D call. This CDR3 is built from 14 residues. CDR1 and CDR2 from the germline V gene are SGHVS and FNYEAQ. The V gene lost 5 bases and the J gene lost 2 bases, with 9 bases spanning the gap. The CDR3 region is CASSPPGTNEKLFF. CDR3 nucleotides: TGTGCCAGCAGCCCCCCGGGGACTAATGAAAAACTGTTTTTT.

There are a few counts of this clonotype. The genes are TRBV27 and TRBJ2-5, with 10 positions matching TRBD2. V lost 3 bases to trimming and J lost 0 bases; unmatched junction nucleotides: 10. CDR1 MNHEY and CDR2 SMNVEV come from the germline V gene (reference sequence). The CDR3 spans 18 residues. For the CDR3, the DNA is TGTGCCAGCAGTTTGATGGGACCTAGCGGGGGTTACCAAGAGACCCAGTACTTC. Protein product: CASSLMGPSGGYQETQYF.

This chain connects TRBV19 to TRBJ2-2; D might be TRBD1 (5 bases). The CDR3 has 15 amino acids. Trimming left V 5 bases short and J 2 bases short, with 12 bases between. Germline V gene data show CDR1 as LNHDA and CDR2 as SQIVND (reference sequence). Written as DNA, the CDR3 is TGTGCCAGTAGTGGTATGCAGGGAAACACCGGGGAGCTGTTTTTT. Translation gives CASSGMQGNTGELFF.

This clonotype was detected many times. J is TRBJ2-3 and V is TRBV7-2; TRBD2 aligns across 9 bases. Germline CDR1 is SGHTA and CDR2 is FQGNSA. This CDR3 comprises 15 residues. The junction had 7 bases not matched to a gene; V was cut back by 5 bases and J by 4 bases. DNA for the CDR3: TGTGCCAGCAGCAGAAGCGGGGGGAGGGCAGATACGCAGTATTTT. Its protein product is CASSRSGGRADTQYF.

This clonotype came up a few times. CDR3 nucleotide sequence: TGTGCCAGCAGTTTAGTAGCGGGGGTTAGGGACGAGCAGTACTTC. This codes for CASSLVAGVRDEQYF. J is TRBJ2-7 and V is TRBV6-1; TRBD2 agrees at 9 bases. The germline V gene has CDR1 MNHNS and CDR2 SASEGT. The CDR3 is made up of 15 amino acids. Trimming cost V 5 bases and J 5 bases; bases outside gene matches: 10.

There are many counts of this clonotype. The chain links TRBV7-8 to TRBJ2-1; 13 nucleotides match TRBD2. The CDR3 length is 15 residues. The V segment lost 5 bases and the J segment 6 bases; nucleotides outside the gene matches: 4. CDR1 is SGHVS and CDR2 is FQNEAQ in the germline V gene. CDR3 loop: CASSEGTSGTNEQFF. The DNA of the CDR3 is TGTGCCAGCAGCGAAGGGACTAGCGGGACCAATGAGCAGTTCTTC.

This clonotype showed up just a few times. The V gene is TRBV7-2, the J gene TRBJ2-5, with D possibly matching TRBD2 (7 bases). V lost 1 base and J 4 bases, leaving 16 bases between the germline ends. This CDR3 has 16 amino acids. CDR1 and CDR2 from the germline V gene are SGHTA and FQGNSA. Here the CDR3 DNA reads TGTGCCAGCAGCTTAGAGGGGGGGGGATACACAGAGACCCAGTACTTC. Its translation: CASSLEGGGYTETQYF.

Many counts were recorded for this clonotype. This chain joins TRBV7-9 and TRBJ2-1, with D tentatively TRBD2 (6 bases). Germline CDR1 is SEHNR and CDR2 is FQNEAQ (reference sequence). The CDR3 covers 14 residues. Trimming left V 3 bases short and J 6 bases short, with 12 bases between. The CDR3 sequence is CASSLLASLNEQFF. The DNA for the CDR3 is TGTGCCAGCAGCTTGCTAGCGAGCCTCAATGAGCAGTTCTTC.

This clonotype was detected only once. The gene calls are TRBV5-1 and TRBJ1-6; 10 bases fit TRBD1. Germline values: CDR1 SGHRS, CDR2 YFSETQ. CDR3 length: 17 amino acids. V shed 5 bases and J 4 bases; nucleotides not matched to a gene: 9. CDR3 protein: CASRPTGTGDYNSPLHF. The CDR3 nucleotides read TGCGCCAGCAGACCAACCGGGACAGGGGATTATAATTCACCCCTCCACTTT.

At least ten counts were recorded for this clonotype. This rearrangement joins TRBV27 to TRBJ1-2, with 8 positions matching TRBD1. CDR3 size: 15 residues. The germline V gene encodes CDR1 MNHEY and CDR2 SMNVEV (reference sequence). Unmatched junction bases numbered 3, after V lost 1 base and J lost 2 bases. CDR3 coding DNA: TGTGCCAGCAGTTTATTGGGGACAGGCAACTATGGCTACACCTTC. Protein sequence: CASSLLGTGNYGYTF.

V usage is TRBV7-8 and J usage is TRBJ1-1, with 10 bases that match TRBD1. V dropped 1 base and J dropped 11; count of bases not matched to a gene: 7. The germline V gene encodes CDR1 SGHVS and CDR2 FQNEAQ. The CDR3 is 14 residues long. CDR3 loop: CASSLVGTGVKAFF. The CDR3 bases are TGTGCCAGCAGCTTAGTCGGGACAGGGGTGAAGGCTTTCTTT.

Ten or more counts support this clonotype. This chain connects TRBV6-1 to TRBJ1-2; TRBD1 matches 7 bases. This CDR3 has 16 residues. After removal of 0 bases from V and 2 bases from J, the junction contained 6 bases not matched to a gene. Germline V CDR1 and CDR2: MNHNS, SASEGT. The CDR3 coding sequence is TGTGCCAGCAGTGAAGCGCTTCGGACAGGAAACTATGGCTACACCTTC. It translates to CASSEALRTGNYGYTF.

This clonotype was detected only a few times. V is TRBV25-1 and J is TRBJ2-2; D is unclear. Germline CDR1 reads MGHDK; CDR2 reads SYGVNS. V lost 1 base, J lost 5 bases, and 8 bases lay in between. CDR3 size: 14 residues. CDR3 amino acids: CASSESTRTGELFF. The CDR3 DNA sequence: TGTGCCAGCAGTGAATCGACAAGGACCGGGGAGCTGTTTTTT.

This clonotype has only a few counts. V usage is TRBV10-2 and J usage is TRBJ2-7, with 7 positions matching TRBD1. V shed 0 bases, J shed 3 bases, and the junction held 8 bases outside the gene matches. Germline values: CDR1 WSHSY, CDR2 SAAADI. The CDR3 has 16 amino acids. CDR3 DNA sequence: TGCGCCAGCAGTGAGTCGACGAGGGGGCGCAACTACGAGCAGTACGTC. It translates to CASSESTRGRNYEQYV.

The DNA for the CDR3 is TGTGCCAGCAGTATTAACGGGGGATGGGGGGGGCTGGCAGATACGCAGTATTTT. This gives the protein CASSINGGWGGLADTQYF. The V call is TRBV27, the J call TRBJ2-3, with a tentative D call TRBD2 (7 bases). The CDR3 spans 18 residues. The V end was cut by 5 bases, the J end by 4 bases, with 25 bases between. Germline assignment: CDR1 MNHEY and CDR2 SMNVEV (reference sequence).

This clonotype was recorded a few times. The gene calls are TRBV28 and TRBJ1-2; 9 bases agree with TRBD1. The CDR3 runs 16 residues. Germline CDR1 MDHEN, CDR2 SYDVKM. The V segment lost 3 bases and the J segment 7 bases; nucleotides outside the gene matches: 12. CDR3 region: CASSLAEDRGRAGYTF. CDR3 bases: TGTGCCAGCAGTTTGGCGGAGGACAGGGGTCGAGCTGGCTACACCTTC.

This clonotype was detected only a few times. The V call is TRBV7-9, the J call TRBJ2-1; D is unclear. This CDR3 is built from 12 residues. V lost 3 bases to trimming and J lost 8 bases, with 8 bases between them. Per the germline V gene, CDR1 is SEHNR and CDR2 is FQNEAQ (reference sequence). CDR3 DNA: TGTGCCAGCAGCTTCCCGAGAGATGAGCAGTTCTTC. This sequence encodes CASSFPRDEQFF.

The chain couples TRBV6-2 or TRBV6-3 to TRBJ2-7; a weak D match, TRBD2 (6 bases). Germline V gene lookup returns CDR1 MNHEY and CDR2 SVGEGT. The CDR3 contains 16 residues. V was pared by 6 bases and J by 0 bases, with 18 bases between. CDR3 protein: CASSPTGGAHSYEQYV. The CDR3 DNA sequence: TGTGCCAGCAGCCCCACCGGGGGTGCCCACTCCTACGAGCAGTACGTC.

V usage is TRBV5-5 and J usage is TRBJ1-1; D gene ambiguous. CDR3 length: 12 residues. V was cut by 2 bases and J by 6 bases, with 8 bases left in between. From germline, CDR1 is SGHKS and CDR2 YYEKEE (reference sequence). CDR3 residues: CASSLHYPEAFF. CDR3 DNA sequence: TGTGCCAGCAGCTTACACTACCCTGAAGCTTTCTTT.

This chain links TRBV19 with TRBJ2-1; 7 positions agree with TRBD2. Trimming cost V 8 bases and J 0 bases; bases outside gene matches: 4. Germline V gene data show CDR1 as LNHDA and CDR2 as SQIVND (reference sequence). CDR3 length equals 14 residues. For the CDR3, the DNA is TGTGCCAGTGGGAAGCGGGACTCCTACAATGAGCAGTTCTTC. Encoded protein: CASGKRDSYNEQFF.

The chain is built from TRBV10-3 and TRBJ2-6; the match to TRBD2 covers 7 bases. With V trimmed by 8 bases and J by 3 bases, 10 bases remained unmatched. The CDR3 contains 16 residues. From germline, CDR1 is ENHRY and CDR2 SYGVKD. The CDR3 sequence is CAILGRLGSGANVLTF. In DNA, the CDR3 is TGTGCCATCCTCGGGAGGTTAGGTAGTGGGGCCAACGTCCTGACTTTC.

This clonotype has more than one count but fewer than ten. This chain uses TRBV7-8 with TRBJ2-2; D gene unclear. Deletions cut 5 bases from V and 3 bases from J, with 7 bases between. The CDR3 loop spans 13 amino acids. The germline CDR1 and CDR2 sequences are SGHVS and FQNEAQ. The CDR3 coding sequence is TGTGCCAGCAGCCCCGCGTACACCGGGGAGCTGTTTTTT. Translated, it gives CASSPAYTGELFF.

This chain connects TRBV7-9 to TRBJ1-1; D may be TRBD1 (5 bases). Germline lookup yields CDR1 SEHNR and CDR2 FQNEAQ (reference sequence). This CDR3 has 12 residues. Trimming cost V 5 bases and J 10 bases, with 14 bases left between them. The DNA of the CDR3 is TGTGCCAGCAGCGGGAGGAGGGACGGAGCTTTCTTT. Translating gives CASSGRRDGAFF.

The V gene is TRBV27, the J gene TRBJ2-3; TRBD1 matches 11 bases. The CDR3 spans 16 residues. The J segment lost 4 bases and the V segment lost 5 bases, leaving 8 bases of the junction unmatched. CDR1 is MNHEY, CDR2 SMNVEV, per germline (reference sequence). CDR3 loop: CASSTLGTGGSDTQYF. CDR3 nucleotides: TGTGCCAGCAGTACTCTGGGGACAGGGGGTTCAGATACGCAGTATTTT.

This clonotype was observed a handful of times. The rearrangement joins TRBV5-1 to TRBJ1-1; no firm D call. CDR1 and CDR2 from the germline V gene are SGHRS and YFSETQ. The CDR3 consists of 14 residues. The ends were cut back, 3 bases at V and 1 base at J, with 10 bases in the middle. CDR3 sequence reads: CASSSSLGNTEAFF. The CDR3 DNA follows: TGCGCCAGCAGCTCCTCTCTTGGGAACACTGAAGCTTTCTTT. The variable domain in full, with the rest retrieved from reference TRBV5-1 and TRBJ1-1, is KAGVTQTPRYLIKTRGQQVTLSCSPISGHRSVSWYQQTPGQGLQFLFEYFSETQRNKGNFPGRFSGRQFSNSRSEMNVSTLELGDSALYLCASSSSLGNTEAFFGQGTRLTVV.

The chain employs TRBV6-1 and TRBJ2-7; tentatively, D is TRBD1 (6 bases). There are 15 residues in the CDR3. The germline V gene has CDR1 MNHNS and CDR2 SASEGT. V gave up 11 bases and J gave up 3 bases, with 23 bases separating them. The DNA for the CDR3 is TGTGCCTCCTTTAAGTTATGGGGGCAATACTACGAGCAGTACTTC. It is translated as CASFKLWGQYYEQYF.